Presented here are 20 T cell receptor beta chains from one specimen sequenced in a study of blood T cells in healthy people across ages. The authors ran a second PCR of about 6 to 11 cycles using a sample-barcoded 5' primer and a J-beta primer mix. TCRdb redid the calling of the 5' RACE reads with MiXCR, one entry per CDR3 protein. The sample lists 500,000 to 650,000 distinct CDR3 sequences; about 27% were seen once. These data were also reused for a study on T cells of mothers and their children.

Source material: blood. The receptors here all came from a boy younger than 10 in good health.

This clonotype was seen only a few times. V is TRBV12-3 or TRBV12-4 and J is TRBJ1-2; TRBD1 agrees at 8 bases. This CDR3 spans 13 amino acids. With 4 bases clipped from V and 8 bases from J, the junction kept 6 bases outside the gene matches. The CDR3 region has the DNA TGTGCCAGCAGTTCGACAGGGGCTCGGGGCTACACCTTC. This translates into CASSSTGARGYTF.

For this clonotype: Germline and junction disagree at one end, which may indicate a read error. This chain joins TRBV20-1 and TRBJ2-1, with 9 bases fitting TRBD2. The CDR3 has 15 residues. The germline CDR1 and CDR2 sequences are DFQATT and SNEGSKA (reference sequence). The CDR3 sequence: CSASLRLAAYNEQFF. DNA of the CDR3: TGCAGTGCTAGTCTTAGACTAGCGGCCTACAATGAACAGTTCTTC.

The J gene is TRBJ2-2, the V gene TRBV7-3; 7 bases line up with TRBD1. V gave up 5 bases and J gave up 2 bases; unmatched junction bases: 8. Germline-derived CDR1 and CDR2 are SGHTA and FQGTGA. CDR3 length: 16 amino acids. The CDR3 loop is CASSLTGMGNTGELFF. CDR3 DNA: TGTGCCAGCAGCCTGACAGGGATGGGAAACACCGGGGAGCTGTTTTTT.

The CDR3 protein is CASSLGRGRLDTEAFF. The CDR3 DNA sequence: TGTGCCAGCAGTTTGGGCAGGGGGCGTTTGGACACTGAAGCTTTCTTT. This sequence joins TRBV12-3 or TRBV12-4 and TRBJ1-1; TRBD1 matches 8 bases. V lost 3 bases to trimming and J lost 3 bases; unmatched junction nucleotides: 9. The CDR3 is made up of 16 amino acids.

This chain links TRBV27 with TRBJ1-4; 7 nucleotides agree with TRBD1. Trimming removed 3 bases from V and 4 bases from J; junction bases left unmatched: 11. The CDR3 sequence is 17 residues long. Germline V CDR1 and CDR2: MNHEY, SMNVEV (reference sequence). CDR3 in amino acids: CASSFIGGGGGNEKLFF. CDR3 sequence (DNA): TGTGCCAGCAGTTTTATAGGGGGCGGCGGAGGTAATGAAAAACTGTTTTTT.

Here the CDR3 reads CAISDDGNYEQYF. The CDR3 DNA reads as TGTGCCATCAGTGACGACGGAAACTACGAGCAGTACTTC. This chain joins TRBV10-3 and TRBJ2-7; no definite D call. This CDR3 contains 13 residues. Between the trimmed V and J ends, which lost 3 bases and 3 bases, there was a span of 9 bases. Per the germline V gene, CDR1 is ENHRY and CDR2 is SYGVKD.

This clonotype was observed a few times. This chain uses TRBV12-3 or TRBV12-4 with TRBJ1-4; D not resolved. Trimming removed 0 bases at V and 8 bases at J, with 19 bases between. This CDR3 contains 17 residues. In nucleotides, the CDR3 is TGTGCCAGCAGTTTAGCACTGAGAGGTTCCATAGGAGAAAAACTGTTTTTT. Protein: CASSLALRGSIGEKLFF.

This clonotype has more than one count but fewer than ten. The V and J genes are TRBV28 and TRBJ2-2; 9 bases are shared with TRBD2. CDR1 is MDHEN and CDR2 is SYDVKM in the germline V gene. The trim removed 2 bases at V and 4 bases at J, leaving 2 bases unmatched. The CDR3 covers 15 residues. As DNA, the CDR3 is TGTGCCAGCAGTTTAGATAGCGGGAGCACCGGGGAGCTGTTTTTT. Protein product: CASSLDSGSTGELFF.

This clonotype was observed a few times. The CDR3 DNA reads as TGCAGTGCCTCAAACCTGGTCGATGAGCAGTTCTTC. This encodes CSASNLVDEQFF. This chain uses TRBV20-1 with TRBJ2-1; D is undetermined. The CDR3 loop spans 12 amino acids. Between the trimmed V and J ends, which lost 6 bases and 8 bases, there was a span of 14 bases. Germline lookup yields CDR1 DFQATT and CDR2 SNEGSKA (reference sequence).

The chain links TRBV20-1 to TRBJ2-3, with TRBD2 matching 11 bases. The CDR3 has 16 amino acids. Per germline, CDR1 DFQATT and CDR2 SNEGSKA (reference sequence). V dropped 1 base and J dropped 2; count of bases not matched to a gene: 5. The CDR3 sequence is CSARGQTSGDTDTQYF. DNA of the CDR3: TGCAGTGCTAGAGGCCAGACTAGCGGGGACACAGATACGCAGTATTTT.

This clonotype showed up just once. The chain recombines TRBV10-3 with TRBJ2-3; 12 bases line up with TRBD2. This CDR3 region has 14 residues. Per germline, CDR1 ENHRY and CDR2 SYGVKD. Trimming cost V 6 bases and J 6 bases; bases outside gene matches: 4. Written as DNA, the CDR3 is TGTGCCATCAGACTAGCGGGGGGCGGGGATACGCAGTATTTT. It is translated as CAIRLAGGGDTQYF.

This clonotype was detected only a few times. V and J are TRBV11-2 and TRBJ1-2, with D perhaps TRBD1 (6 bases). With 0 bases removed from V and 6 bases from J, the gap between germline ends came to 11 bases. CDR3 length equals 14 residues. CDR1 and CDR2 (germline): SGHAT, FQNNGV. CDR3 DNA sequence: TGTGCCAGCAGCTTAGACAGGGCAGGGGATGGCTACACCTTC. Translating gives CASSLDRAGDGYTF.

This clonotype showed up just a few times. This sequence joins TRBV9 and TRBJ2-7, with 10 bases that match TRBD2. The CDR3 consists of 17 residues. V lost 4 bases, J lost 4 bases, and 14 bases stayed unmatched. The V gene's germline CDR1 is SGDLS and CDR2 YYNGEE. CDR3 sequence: CASSPSPASGSSYEQYF. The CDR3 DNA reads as TGTGCCAGCAGCCCTTCCCCGGCTAGCGGGAGTAGTTACGAGCAGTACTTC. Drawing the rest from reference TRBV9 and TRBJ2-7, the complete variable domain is DSGVTQTPKHLITATGQRVTLRCSPRSGDLSVYWYQQSLDQGLQFLIQYYNGEERAKGNILERFSAQQFPDLHSELNLSSLELGDSALYFCASSPSPASGSSYEQYFGPGTRLTVT.

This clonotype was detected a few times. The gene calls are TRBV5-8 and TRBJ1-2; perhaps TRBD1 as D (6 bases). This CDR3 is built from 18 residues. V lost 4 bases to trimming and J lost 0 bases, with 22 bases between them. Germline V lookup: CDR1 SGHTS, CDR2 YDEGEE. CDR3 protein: CASSHRGTGTEANYGYTF. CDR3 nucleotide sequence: TGTGCCAGCAGCCACCGGGGAACAGGGACTGAAGCTAACTATGGCTACACCTTC.

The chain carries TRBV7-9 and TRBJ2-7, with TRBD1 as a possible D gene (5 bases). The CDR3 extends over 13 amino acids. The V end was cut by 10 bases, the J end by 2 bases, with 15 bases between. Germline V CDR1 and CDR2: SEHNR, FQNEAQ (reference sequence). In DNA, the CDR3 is TGTGCCACCAATGCAGGGCCGGCCTACGAGCAGTACTTC. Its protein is CATNAGPAYEQYF.

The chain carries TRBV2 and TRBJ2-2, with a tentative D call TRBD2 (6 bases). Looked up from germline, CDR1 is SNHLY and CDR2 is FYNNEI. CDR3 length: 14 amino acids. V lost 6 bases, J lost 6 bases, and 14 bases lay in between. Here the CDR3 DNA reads TGTGCCAGCAGGGTGCGGGACGGACCCGGGGAGCTGTTTTTT. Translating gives CASRVRDGPGELFF.

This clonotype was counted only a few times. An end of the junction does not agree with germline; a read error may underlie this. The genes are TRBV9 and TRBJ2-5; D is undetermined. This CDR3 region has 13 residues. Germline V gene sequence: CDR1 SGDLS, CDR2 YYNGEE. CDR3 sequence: CASSPRGHDEQYF. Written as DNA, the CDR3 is TGCGCCAGCAGCCCTCGTGGGCACGATGAGCAGTACTTC.

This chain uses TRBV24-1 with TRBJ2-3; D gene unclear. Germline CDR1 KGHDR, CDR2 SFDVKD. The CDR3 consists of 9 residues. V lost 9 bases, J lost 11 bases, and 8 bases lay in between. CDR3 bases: TGTGCCACCCGAGGAAAGCAGTATTTT. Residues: CATRGKQYF.

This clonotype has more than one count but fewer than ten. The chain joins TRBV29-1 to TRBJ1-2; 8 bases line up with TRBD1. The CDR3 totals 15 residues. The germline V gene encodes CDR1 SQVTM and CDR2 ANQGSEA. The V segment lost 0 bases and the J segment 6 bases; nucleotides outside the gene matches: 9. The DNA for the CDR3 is TGCAGCGTTGAAGATGAGCAGGGGGCGAGACATGGCTACACCTTC. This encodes CSVEDEQGARHGYTF.

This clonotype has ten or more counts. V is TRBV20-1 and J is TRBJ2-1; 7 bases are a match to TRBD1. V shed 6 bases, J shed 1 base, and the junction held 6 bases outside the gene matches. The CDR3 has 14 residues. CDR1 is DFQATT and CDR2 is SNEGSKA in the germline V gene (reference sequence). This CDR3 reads CSAPDRSSYNEQFF. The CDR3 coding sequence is TGCAGTGCCCCGGACAGGTCTTCCTACAATGAGCAGTTCTTC.